Shown below are 3 T cell receptor beta chains from a single sample sequenced in a study of blood T cell repertoires in COVID-19. Assay used: immunoSEQ multiplex PCR; TCRdb lists only in-frame clones, some missing. The sample has fewer than 300,000 clones, approximately 91% seen once. Sequencing was done on a sample of PBMCs or T cells enriched from blood (not recorded which). These receptors were taken from a woman between 40 and 50 years old with acute COVID-19.

This rearrangement joins TRBV2 to TRBJ1-1, with D perhaps matching TRBD1 (5 bases). V was shortened by 3 bases and J by 0 bases, with 11 bases between the two germline ends. The CDR3 sequence is 15 residues long. Germline CDR1 is SNHLY and CDR2 is FYNNEI. This CDR3 reads CASSDRGTLNTEAFF. The CDR3 DNA reads TGTGCCAGCAGTGATAGAGGGACTTTGAACACTGAAGCTTTCTTT.

The V and J genes are TRBV28 and TRBJ2-1, with D possibly being TRBD1 (6 bases). The CDR3 covers 15 residues. Trimming removed 5 bases from V and 0 bases from J, with 11 bases in between. Germline CDR1 is MDHEN and CDR2 is SYDVKM. DNA of the CDR3: TGTGCCAGCAGTCAGGACAGTGGCTCCTACAATGAGCAGTTCTTC. This translates into CASSQDSGSYNEQFF.

This clone occurred once. The V and J genes are TRBV25-1 and TRBJ2-4; a weak D match, TRBD2 (6 bases). Per germline, CDR1 MGHDK and CDR2 SYGVNS. This CDR3 has 16 residues. V lost 4 bases, J lost 1 base, and 14 bases lay in between. CDR3: CASSGGYGGAKNIQYF. Written as DNA, the CDR3 is TGTGCCAGCAGTGGAGGTTATGGAGGGGCCAAAAACATTCAGTACTTC.